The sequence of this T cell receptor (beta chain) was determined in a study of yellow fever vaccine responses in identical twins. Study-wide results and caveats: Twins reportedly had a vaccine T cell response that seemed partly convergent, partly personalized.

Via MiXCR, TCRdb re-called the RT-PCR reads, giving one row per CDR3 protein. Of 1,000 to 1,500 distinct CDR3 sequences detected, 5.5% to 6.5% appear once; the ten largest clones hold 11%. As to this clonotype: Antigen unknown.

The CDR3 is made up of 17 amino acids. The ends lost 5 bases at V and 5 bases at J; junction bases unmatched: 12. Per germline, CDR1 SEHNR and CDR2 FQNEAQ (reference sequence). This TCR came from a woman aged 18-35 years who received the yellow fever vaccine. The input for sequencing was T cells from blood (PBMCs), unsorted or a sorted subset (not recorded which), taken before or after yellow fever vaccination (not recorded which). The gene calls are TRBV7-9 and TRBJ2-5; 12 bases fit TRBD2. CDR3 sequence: CASSPAASGGAGETQYF. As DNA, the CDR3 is TGTGCCAGCAGCCCCGCGGCTAGCGGGGGGGCCGGGGAGACCCAGTACTTC.